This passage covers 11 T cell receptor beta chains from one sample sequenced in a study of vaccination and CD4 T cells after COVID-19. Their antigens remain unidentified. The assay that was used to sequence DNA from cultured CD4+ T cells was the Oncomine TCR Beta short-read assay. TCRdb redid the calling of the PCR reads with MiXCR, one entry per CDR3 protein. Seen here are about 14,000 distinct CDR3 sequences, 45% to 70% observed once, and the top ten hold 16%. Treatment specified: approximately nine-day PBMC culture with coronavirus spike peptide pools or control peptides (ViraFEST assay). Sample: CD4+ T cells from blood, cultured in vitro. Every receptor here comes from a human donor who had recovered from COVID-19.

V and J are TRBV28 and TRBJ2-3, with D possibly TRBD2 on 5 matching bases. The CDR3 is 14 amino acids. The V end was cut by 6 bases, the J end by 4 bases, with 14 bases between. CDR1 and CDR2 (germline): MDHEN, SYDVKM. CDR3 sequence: CASSPGFSADTQYF. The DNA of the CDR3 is TGTGCCAGCAGCCCTGGATTTAGCGCAGATACGCAGTATTTT.

CDR3 residues: CATSDPGTTGANVLTF. The DNA of the CDR3 is TGTGCCACCAGTGACCCGGGGACGACTGGGGCCAACGTCCTGACTTTC. The chain employs TRBV24-1 and TRBJ2-6; tentatively, D is TRBD1 or TRBD2 (5 bases each). Trimming left V 4 bases short and J 2 bases short, with 11 bases between. Germline CDR1 is KGHDR and CDR2 is SFDVKD. The CDR3 consists of 16 residues.

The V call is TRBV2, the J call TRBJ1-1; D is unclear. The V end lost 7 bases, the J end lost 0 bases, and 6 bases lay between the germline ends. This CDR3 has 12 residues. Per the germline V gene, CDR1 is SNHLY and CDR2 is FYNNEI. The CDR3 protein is CASTSVNTEAFF. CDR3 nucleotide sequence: TGTGCCAGCACATCGGTGAACACTGAAGCTTTCTTT. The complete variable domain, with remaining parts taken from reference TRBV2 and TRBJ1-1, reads EPEVTQTPSHQVTQMGQEVILRCVPISNHLYFYWYRQILGQKVEFLVSFYNNEISEKSEIFDDQFSVERPDGSNFTLKIRSTKLEDSAMYFCASTSVNTEAFFGQGTRLTVV.

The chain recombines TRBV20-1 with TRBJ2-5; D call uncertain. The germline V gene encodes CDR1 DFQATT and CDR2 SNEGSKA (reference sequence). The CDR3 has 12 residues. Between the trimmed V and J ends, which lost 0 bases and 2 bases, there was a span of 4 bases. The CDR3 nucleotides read TGCAGTGCTAGAGATAGTCAAGAGACCCAGTACTTC. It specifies CSARDSQETQYF.

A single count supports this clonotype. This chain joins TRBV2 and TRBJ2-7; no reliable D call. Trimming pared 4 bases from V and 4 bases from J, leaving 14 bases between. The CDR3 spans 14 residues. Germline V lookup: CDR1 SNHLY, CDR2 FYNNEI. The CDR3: CASSGGLLDYEQYF. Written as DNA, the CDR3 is TGTGCCAGCAGTGGGGGTTTACTGGATTACGAGCAGTACTTC.

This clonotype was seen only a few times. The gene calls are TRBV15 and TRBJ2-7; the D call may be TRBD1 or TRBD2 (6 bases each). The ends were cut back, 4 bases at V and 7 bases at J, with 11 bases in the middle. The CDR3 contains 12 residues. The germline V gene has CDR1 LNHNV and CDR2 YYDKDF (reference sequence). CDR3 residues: CATSKEGGEQYF. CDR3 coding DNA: TGTGCCACCAGCAAGGAGGGGGGTGAGCAGTACTTC.

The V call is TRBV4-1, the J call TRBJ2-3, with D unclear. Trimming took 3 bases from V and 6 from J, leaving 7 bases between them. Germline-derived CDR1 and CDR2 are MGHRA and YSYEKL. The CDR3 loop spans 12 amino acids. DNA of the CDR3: TGCGCCAGCAGCCACCCGTTGGATACGCAGTATTTT. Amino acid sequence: CASSHPLDTQYF.

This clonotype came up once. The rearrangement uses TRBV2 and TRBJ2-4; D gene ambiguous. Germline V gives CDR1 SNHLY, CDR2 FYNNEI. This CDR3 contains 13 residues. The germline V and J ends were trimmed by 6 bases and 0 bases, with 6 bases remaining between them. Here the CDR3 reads CASRRQAKNIQYF. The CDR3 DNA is TGTGCCAGCAGGCGGCAAGCCAAAAACATTCAGTACTTC.

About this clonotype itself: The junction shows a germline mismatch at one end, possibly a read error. CDR3 DNA: TGTACCACCAGCGTTAGAAGGGGGACTTTTTGGAATGAGCAGTTCTTC. Encoded protein: CTTSVRRGTFWNEQFF. The chain links TRBV15 to TRBJ2-1; possibly TRBD1 or TRBD2 for D (6 bases each). The CDR3 extends over 16 amino acids. The germline V gene has CDR1 LNHNV and CDR2 YYDKDF (reference sequence).

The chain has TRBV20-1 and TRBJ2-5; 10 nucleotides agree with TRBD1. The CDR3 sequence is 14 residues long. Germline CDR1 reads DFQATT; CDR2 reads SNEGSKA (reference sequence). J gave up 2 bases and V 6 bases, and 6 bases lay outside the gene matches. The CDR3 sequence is CSANPGQGQETQYF. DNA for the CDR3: TGCAGTGCAAACCCGGGACAGGGGCAAGAGACCCAGTACTTC.

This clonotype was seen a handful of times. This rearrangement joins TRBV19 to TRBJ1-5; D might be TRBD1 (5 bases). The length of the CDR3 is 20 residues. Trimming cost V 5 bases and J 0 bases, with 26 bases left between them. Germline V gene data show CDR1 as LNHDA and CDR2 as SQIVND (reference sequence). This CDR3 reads CASSLRVGARVESSNQPQHF. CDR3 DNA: TGTGCCAGTAGTCTGCGCGTTGGGGCCCGGGTTGAGAGTAGCAATCAGCCCCAGCATTTT.